The next 30 T cell receptor beta chains were all read from a single sample in a study of T cell responses to AZD1222 COVID-19 vaccine. Some clones are missing from TCRdb's copy, which holds only in-frame ones; the method was immunoSEQ multiplex PCR. The table lists 95,000 to 130,000 clones, roughly 87% of them singletons. Sequencing used peripheral blood, obtained on day 0 of AZD1222 vaccination. Source of these receptors: an adult in good health.

This clone appeared a single time. V is TRBV19 and J is TRBJ2-7; D might be TRBD1 (5 bases). The germline V gene has CDR1 LNHDA and CDR2 SQIVND (reference sequence). V was clipped by 3 bases and J by 2 bases, with 11 bases between them. The CDR3 totals 14 residues. The CDR3 reads CASSITTDTYEQYF. DNA of the CDR3: TGTGCCAGTAGTATTACGACAGACACCTACGAGCAGTACTTC.

The J gene is TRBJ1-5, the V gene TRBV18; TRBD1 matches 7 bases. The CDR3 extends over 15 amino acids. With 2 bases clipped from V and 4 bases from J, the junction kept 5 bases outside the gene matches. Germline lookup yields CDR1 KGHSH and CDR2 LQKENI. CDR3: CASSPAGTDNQPQHF. As DNA, the CDR3 is TGTGCCAGCTCACCAGCCGGGACAGATAATCAGCCCCAGCATTTT.

The chain uses TRBV27 and TRBJ2-7; D is undetermined. V lost 5 bases and J 4 bases, leaving 15 bases between the germline ends. CDR1 MNHEY and CDR2 SMNVEV come from the germline V gene (reference sequence). The length of the CDR3 is 14 residues. The CDR3 DNA is TGTGCCAGCAGTCCCGAGACATCCTTATACGAGCAGTACTTC. Protein product: CASSPETSLYEQYF.

This clone has a single count. V is TRBV15 and J is TRBJ1-4, with TRBD1 identical over 12 bases. This CDR3 region has 19 residues. J gave up 4 bases and V 1 base, and 10 bases lay outside the gene matches. Looked up from germline, CDR1 is LNHNV and CDR2 is YYDKDF (reference sequence). The CDR3 is CATSRAPGQGAYGNEKLFF. The CDR3 region has the DNA TGTGCCACCAGCAGAGCTCCGGGACAGGGGGCATACGGTAATGAAAAACTGTTTTTT.

The chain carries TRBV5-5 and TRBJ2-4; no clear D gene. This CDR3 contains 15 residues. Per germline, CDR1 SGHKS and CDR2 YYEKEE (reference sequence). V lost 0 bases to trimming and J lost 2 bases, with 9 bases between them. The CDR3 coding sequence is TGTGCCAGCAGCTTGGGCCTGGAGACCAAAAACATTCAGTACTTC. Its protein product is CASSLGLETKNIQYF.

V and J are TRBV5-1 and TRBJ1-4; D gene uncertain. The CDR3 sequence is 15 residues long. The V gene lost 0 bases and the J gene lost 2 bases, with 8 bases spanning the gap. Germline V gene sequence: CDR1 SGHRS, CDR2 YFSETQ. This CDR3 is CASSLGGRTNEKLFF. In nucleotides, the CDR3 is TGCGCCAGCAGCTTGGGGGGTCGCACTAATGAAAAACTGTTTTTT.

This chain links TRBV15 with TRBJ2-1; 7 nucleotides agree with TRBD1. V was clipped by 1 base and J by 12 bases; unmatched bases: 9. CDR1 and CDR2 from the germline V gene are LNHNV and YYDKDF (reference sequence). The CDR3 runs to 14 residues. The CDR3 spells CATSRADRLYGQFF. DNA for the CDR3: TGTGCCACCAGCAGAGCGGACAGGCTTTATGGGCAGTTCTTC.

The chain joins TRBV28 to TRBJ2-1; the D gene is possibly TRBD1 (5 bases). V was shortened by 2 bases and J by 6 bases, with 14 bases between the two germline ends. Germline CDR1 reads MDHEN; CDR2 reads SYDVKM. This CDR3 spans 15 amino acids. The CDR3, as DNA: TGTGCCAGCAGTTTAGTTTCGACAGACTCCAATGAGCAGTTCTTC. Translated, it gives CASSLVSTDSNEQFF.

This sequence joins TRBV5-1 and TRBJ2-7; perhaps D is TRBD1 or TRBD2 (5 bases each). The germline gives CDR1 SGHRS, CDR2 YFSETQ. This CDR3 has 15 residues. V was trimmed by 3 bases and J by 6 bases, leaving 19 bases between them. As DNA, the CDR3 is TGCGCCAGCAGCTCTGGGGACCTCTCCTCTACCGAGCAGTACTTC. Its translation: CASSSGDLSSTEQYF. Full variable domain (rest looked up from reference TRBV5-1 and TRBJ2-7): KAGVTQTPRYLIKTRGQQVTLSCSPISGHRSVSWYQQTPGQGLQFLFEYFSETQRNKGNFPGRFSGRQFSNSRSEMNVSTLELGDSALYLCASSSGDLSSTEQYFGPGTRLTVT.

The chain employs TRBV19 and TRBJ2-4; TRBD2 aligns across 9 bases. In germline, CDR1 is LNHDA, CDR2 SQIVND (reference sequence). The junction had 13 bases not matched to a gene; V was cut back by 3 bases and J by 1 base. CDR3 length: 19 amino acids. DNA for the CDR3: TGTGCCAGTAGTATCCCCATTGGGCGGGAGGGCTCGGCCAAAAACATTCAGTACTTC. Its protein product is CASSIPIGREGSAKNIQYF. Supplemented by reference TRBV19 and TRBJ2-4, the full variable domain reads DGGITQSPKYLFRKEGQNVTLSCEQNLNHDAMYWYRQDPGQGLRLIYYSQIVNDFQKGDIAEGYSVSREKKESFPLTVTSAQKNPTAFYLCASSIPIGREGSAKNIQYFGAGTRLSVL.

Concerning this clone: The same CDR3 arises from other DNA sequences in this sample as well. The chain links TRBV2 to TRBJ2-1; 8 bases are a match to TRBD2. The V gene end was trimmed by 2 bases and the J gene end by 0 bases; junction bases not matched to a gene: 3. The CDR3 runs to 16 residues. Germline V CDR1 and CDR2: SNHLY, FYNNEI. DNA for the CDR3: TGTGCCAGCAGTGAAACTAGCGGAAGCTCCTACAATGAGCAGTTCTTC. This encodes CASSETSGSSYNEQFF.

CDR3 amino acids: CASSPGSQETQYF. CDR3 sequence (DNA): TGTGCCAGCTCACCCGGGAGCCAAGAGACCCAGTACTTC. This chain connects TRBV18 to TRBJ2-5; D possibly corresponds to TRBD2 (6 bases). The length of the CDR3 is 13 residues. The germline V gene encodes CDR1 KGHSH and CDR2 LQKENI. V was shortened by 3 bases and J by 1 base, with 6 bases between the two germline ends.

This rearrangement joins TRBV28 to TRBJ2-7, with D maybe TRBD2 (5 bases). The germline gives CDR1 MDHEN, CDR2 SYDVKM. V was cut by 6 bases and J by 3 bases, with 21 bases left in between. CDR3 length: 16 residues. The CDR3 region is CASSESRSWGVYEQYF. In DNA form, the CDR3 reads TGTGCCAGCAGCGAGTCCCGGAGTTGGGGAGTCTACGAGCAGTACTTC.

The chain carries TRBV11-2 and TRBJ2-1; D gene unclear. The CDR3 is 11 amino acids. Germline CDR1 reads SGHAT; CDR2 reads FQNNGV. V was cut by 1 base and J by 9 bases, with 4 bases left in between. CDR3: CASSLVAEQFF. In DNA, the CDR3 is TGTGCCAGCAGCTTAGTAGCTGAGCAGTTCTTC. Full variable domain (outside the CDR3, taken from reference TRBV11-2 and TRBJ2-1): EAGVAQSPRYKIIEKRQSVAFWCNPISGHATLYWYQQILGQGPKLLIQFQNNGVVDDSQLPKDRFSAERLKGVDSTLKIQPAKLEDSAVYLCASSLVAEQFFGPGTRLTVL.

V gene TRBV6-6 combines with J gene TRBJ1-5; the D gene is possibly TRBD1 (6 bases). The germline CDR1 and CDR2 sequences are MNHNY and SVGAGI (reference sequence). V gave up 7 bases and J gave up 7 bases, with 23 bases separating them. The CDR3 sequence is 16 residues long. The CDR3 loop is CASTKPGTRVGQPQHF. The CDR3 coding sequence is TGTGCCAGCACCAAACCCGGGACAAGGGTGGGGCAGCCCCAGCATTTT.

The rearrangement joins TRBV7-9 to TRBJ1-5; D is undetermined. CDR1 is SEHNR, CDR2 FQNEAQ, per germline (reference sequence). Trimming pared 0 bases from V and 9 bases from J, leaving 12 bases between. The CDR3 is made up of 14 amino acids. The CDR3 spells CASSLASDPWPQHF. DNA of the CDR3: TGTGCCAGCAGCTTAGCCTCCGACCCATGGCCCCAGCATTTT.

On this clone: This specimen includes other DNA sequences encoding the same CDR3. The V gene is TRBV5-6, the J gene TRBJ1-5; no clear D gene. Trimming removed 0 bases at V and 7 bases at J, with 5 bases between. This CDR3 comprises 12 residues. CDR1 and CDR2 from the germline V gene are SGHDT and YYEEEE. DNA of the CDR3: TGTGCCAGCAGCTTGGAAGACCAGCCCCAGCATTTT. Translating gives CASSLEDQPQHF.

This clone came up once. This sequence joins TRBV5-5 and TRBJ2-3; the D is unclear. CDR1 is SGHKS and CDR2 is YYEKEE in the germline V gene (reference sequence). This CDR3 is built from 15 residues. V lost 4 bases, J lost 6 bases, and 18 bases lay in between. Here the CDR3 reads CASSPTSRSQDTQYF. CDR3 DNA: TGTGCCAGCAGCCCAACCTCAAGAAGCCAGGATACGCAGTATTTT.

This clone occurred once. V and J are TRBV6-5 and TRBJ2-2; D is uncertain. Germline CDR1 and CDR2: MNHEY and SVGAGI. Trimming took 6 bases from V and 6 from J, leaving 14 bases between them. CDR3 length: 14 residues. CDR3 loop: CASRRTAEPGELFF. CDR3 DNA: TGTGCCAGCAGGAGGACGGCAGAACCCGGGGAGCTGTTTTTT.

The genes are TRBV6-5 and TRBJ1-3; D might be TRBD1 (5 bases). CDR1 is MNHEY, CDR2 SVGAGI, per germline. The V and J ends lost 8 bases and 2 bases respectively, with 13 bases between them. This CDR3 comprises 14 residues. CDR3 residues: CASSYQGTGNTIYF. The CDR3 DNA reads TGTGCCAGCTCCTACCAGGGTACTGGAAACACCATATATTTT.

The chain carries TRBV11-2 and TRBJ1-4; 9 bases line up with TRBD1. The CDR3 is 15 residues long. CDR1 and CDR2 from the germline V gene are SGHAT and FQNNGV. Trimming removed 5 bases from V and 5 bases from J; junction bases left unmatched: 6. Written as DNA, the CDR3 is TGTGCCAGCAGCCAAACCGGGACAGGGAATGAAAAACTGTTTTTT. Its protein is CASSQTGTGNEKLFF. Based on the CDR3 plus reference TRBV11-2 and TRBJ1-4, the full variable domain is EAGVAQSPRYKIIEKRQSVAFWCNPISGHATLYWYQQILGQGPKLLIQFQNNGVVDDSQLPKDRFSAERLKGVDSTLKIQPAKLEDSAVYLCASSQTGTGNEKLFFGSGTQLSVL.

J is TRBJ2-5 and V is TRBV28; 12 positions match TRBD2. The V segment lost 5 bases and the J segment 5 bases; nucleotides outside the gene matches: 9. The CDR3 sequence is 16 residues long. CDR1 and CDR2 from the germline V gene are MDHEN and SYDVKM. The CDR3 DNA follows: TGTGCCAGCAGTACATCGACTAGCGGGGGCCGGGAGACCCAGTACTTC. Protein product: CASSTSTSGGRETQYF. Using reference TRBV28 and TRBJ2-5 for the parts outside the CDR3, the full variable domain is DVKVTQSSRYLVKRTGEKVFLECVQDMDHENMFWYRQDPGLGLRLIYFSYDVKMKEKGDIPEGYSVSREKKERFSLILESASTNQTSMYLCASSTSTSGGRETQYFGPGTRLLVL.

The CDR3: CASSYRAGERDTQYF. DNA for the CDR3: TGTGCCAGCAGTTACAGAGCGGGAGAACGTGATACGCAGTATTTT. The rearrangement uses TRBV6-2 or TRBV6-3 and TRBJ2-3; 8 bases fit TRBD2. V trimming: 2 bases; J trimming: 6 bases; junction bases outside the gene matches: 7. CDR1 is MNHEY, CDR2 SVGEGT, per germline. There are 15 residues in the CDR3.

The chain recombines TRBV4-1 with TRBJ1-1; the D gene is possibly TRBD1 (5 bases). This CDR3 region has 16 residues. Trimming took off 1 base at V and 0 bases at J, with 12 bases between the two ends. Germline loops: CDR1 MGHRA, CDR2 YSYEKL. The chain's CDR3 is CASSQGAGTVNTEAFF. The DNA of the CDR3 is TGCGCCAGCAGCCAAGGGGCGGGGACGGTGAACACTGAAGCTTTCTTT.

The V gene is TRBV9, the J gene TRBJ2-1; D gene uncertain. The V gene lost 4 bases and the J gene lost 2 bases, with 16 bases spanning the gap. Germline CDR1 is SGDLS and CDR2 is YYNGEE. The CDR3 extends over 16 amino acids. The CDR3 bases are TGTGCCAGCAGCCCACCGGGTCCTACAACCTACAATGAGCAGTTCTTC. It is translated as CASSPPGPTTYNEQFF.

The chain combines TRBV9 with TRBJ2-5; unclear D gene. CDR1 and CDR2 (germline): SGDLS, YYNGEE. The V end was cut by 1 base, the J end by 2 bases, with 6 bases between. The length of the CDR3 is 13 residues. CDR3 amino acids: CASSVLGQETQYF. In DNA form, the CDR3 reads TGTGCCAGCAGCGTACTCGGGCAAGAGACCCAGTACTTC.

This clone occurred a few times. V is TRBV20-1 and J is TRBJ1-3; TRBD1 matches 9 bases. The CDR3 has 17 residues. CDR1 and CDR2 (germline): DFQATT, SNEGSKA (reference sequence). After removal of 6 bases from V and 0 bases from J, the junction contained 12 bases not matched to a gene. In DNA form, the CDR3 reads TGCAGTGCAAGTCCGTGGGACAGGGCCCTCTCTGGAAACACCATATATTTT. It is translated as CSASPWDRALSGNTIYF.

CDR3 bases: TGTGCCAGCAGCTTACGTCCCATCCTCGTTTGGGATGAGCAGTTCTTC. Its translation: CASSLRPILVWDEQFF. V gene TRBV7-3 combines with J gene TRBJ2-1; D uncertain. The V gene lost 2 bases and the J gene lost 8 bases, with 19 bases spanning the gap. The CDR3 loop spans 16 amino acids. Germline CDR1 is SGHTA and CDR2 is FQGTGA.

The chain combines TRBV5-1 with TRBJ2-3; D gene unclear. CDR1 SGHRS and CDR2 YFSETQ come from the germline V gene. Trimming left V 7 bases short and J 2 bases short, with 14 bases between. This CDR3 is built from 14 residues. CDR3 loop: CASCETLYTDTQYF. In DNA form, the CDR3 reads TGCGCCAGCTGCGAGACTCTGTACACAGATACGCAGTATTTT.

The chain recombines TRBV7-9 with TRBJ2-2; D unresolved. The CDR3 extends over 11 amino acids. Trimming removed 2 bases at V and 5 bases at J, with 0 bases between. Germline V gene sequence: CDR1 SEHNR, CDR2 FQNEAQ (reference sequence). The CDR3 loop is CASSLTGELFF. CDR3 nucleotide sequence: TGTGCCAGCAGCTTAACCGGGGAGCTGTTTTTT.